This passage covers 20 T cell receptor beta chains from one sample sequenced in a study of shared clonotypes between healthy human individuals. Sequencing used immunoSEQ multiplex PCR; TCRdb keeps in-frame clones, though not all of them. The sample records about 520,000 clones, roughly 95% being singletons. Material for sequencing was naive CD4+ T cells sorted from blood. Subset: CD45RA+ positively selected. Receptor source: a woman under 40 in good health.

The chain joins TRBV11-3 to TRBJ1-3; D is unresolved. Germline lookup yields CDR1 SGHNT and CDR2 YENEEA. This CDR3 comprises 13 residues. V shed 5 bases and J shed 4 bases, with 9 bases lying between them. The CDR3: CASSDDDGNTIYF. The CDR3 DNA reads TGTGCCAGCAGCGATGACGACGGAAACACCATATATTTT.

The CDR3 here is CASSRDVGGGKLFF. In DNA form, the CDR3 reads TGTGCCAGCTCACGGGACGTCGGAGGGGGAAAACTGTTTTTT. The J gene is TRBJ1-4, the V gene TRBV18; possibly TRBD1 for D (6 bases). Trimming removed 4 bases at V and 10 bases at J, with 16 bases between. The CDR3 spans 14 residues. Germline lookup yields CDR1 KGHSH and CDR2 LQKENI.

The chain is built from TRBV5-1 and TRBJ1-1, with TRBD1 matching 7 bases. Germline lookup yields CDR1 SGHRS and CDR2 YFSETQ. There are 16 residues in the CDR3. The V segment lost 0 bases and the J segment 3 bases; nucleotides outside the gene matches: 8. The CDR3 DNA sequence: TGCGCCAGCAGCTTGGCGCCGCCGACAGGGCACACTGAAGCTTTCTTT. Translated, it gives CASSLAPPTGHTEAFF. The whole variable domain, remainder taken from reference TRBV5-1 and TRBJ1-1, is KAGVTQTPRYLIKTRGQQVTLSCSPISGHRSVSWYQQTPGQGLQFLFEYFSETQRNKGNFPGRFSGRQFSNSRSEMNVSTLELGDSALYLCASSLAPPTGHTEAFFGQGTRLTVV.

The rearrangement uses TRBV28 and TRBJ1-1; no clear D gene. V gave up 3 bases and J gave up 7 bases, with 6 bases separating them. Germline CDR1 MDHEN, CDR2 SYDVKM. The CDR3 contains 11 residues. The CDR3 DNA follows: TGTGCCAGCAGTTTGCGGGGTGAAGCTTTCTTT. It translates to CASSLRGEAFF.

This clone was found once. The chain has TRBV7-8 and TRBJ1-1; TRBD1 matches at 7 bases. The CDR3 is 14 residues long. V shed 5 bases, J shed 2 bases, and the junction held 5 bases outside the gene matches. Germline CDR1 reads SGHVS; CDR2 reads FQNEAQ. CDR3 protein: CASSRNRGNTEAFF. The DNA of the CDR3 is TGTGCCAGCAGCCGCAACAGGGGAAACACTGAAGCTTTCTTT.

The chain joins TRBV18 to TRBJ1-1; maybe TRBD1 (5 bases). Trimming took off 1 base at V and 3 bases at J, with 9 bases between the two ends. Germline CDR1 is KGHSH and CDR2 is LQKENI. The CDR3 length is 14 residues. The CDR3 nucleotides read TGTGCCAGCTCACCACAGGGAGGGGACACTGAAGCTTTCTTT. This gives the protein CASSPQGGDTEAFF.

This clone was recorded once. The rearrangement links TRBV27 to TRBJ2-3, with 14 bases identical to TRBD2. CDR1 MNHEY and CDR2 SMNVEV come from the germline V gene (reference sequence). The junction had 6 bases not matched to a gene; V was cut back by 1 base and J by 6 bases. The CDR3 loop spans 17 amino acids. CDR3 in amino acids: CASSLYRGLAGADTQYF. The CDR3 nucleotides are TGTGCCAGCAGTTTATACAGGGGACTAGCGGGAGCGGATACGCAGTATTTT.

The chain uses TRBV30 and TRBJ2-7; D might be TRBD2 (6 bases). The CDR3 totals 13 residues. Between the trimmed V and J ends, which lost 0 bases and 2 bases, there was a span of 8 bases. Germline assignment: CDR1 GTSNPN and CDR2 SVGIG (reference sequence). The CDR3 loop reads CAWSVGTPYEQYF. CDR3 nucleotide sequence: TGTGCCTGGAGTGTCGGGACTCCCTACGAGCAGTACTTC.

The CDR3 is CASSYRDRSYNEQFF. For the CDR3, the DNA is TGTGCCAGCAGTTACAGGGACAGATCCTACAATGAGCAGTTCTTC. The chain couples TRBV6-5 to TRBJ2-1, with 7 bases that match TRBD1. Germline values: CDR1 MNHEY, CDR2 SVGAGI. The CDR3 runs 15 residues. The junction had 2 bases not matched to a gene; V was cut back by 2 bases and J by 1 base.

The chain has TRBV28 and TRBJ1-4, with 9 bases lining up with TRBD1. This CDR3 has 14 residues. The J segment lost 7 bases and the V segment lost 6 bases, leaving 6 bases of the junction unmatched. Germline assignment: CDR1 MDHEN and CDR2 SYDVKM. The CDR3 DNA reads as TGTGCCAGCAGCACGGGACAGGGCCGTGAAAAACTGTTTTTT. Its translation is CASSTGQGREKLFF.

CDR3 region: CASSLELGTSGNTIYF. The DNA for the CDR3 is TGCGCCAGCAGCTTGGAGTTAGGGACATCTGGAAACACCATATATTTT. The chain joins TRBV5-1 to TRBJ1-3, with D possibly matching TRBD1 (6 bases). Germline loops: CDR1 SGHRS, CDR2 YFSETQ. This CDR3 has 16 residues. Trimming took off 0 bases at V and 1 base at J, with 11 bases between the two ends.

The V and J genes are TRBV28 and TRBJ2-5; D is possibly TRBD1 or TRBD2 (5 bases each). Germline V gives CDR1 MDHEN, CDR2 SYDVKM. The CDR3 spans 14 residues. V lost 6 bases and J 4 bases, leaving 15 bases between the germline ends. For the CDR3, the DNA is TGTGCCAGCAGAAGGGACCGCGGCTCAGAGACCCAGTACTTC. Amino acid sequence: CASRRDRGSETQYF.

The chain employs TRBV21-1 and TRBJ2-7; the table gives TRBD1 as D, unverified against the DNA. TRBV21-1 is recorded as a pseudogene. The CDR3 totals 18 residues. CDR3 DNA: TGTGCCAGCAGCCAGACAGAAGGACAGGGGGTTAAAAGCTACGAGCAGTACTTC. This codes for CASSQTEGQGVKSYEQYF.

This chain links TRBV6-1 with TRBJ2-7; unclear D gene. CDR1 MNHNS and CDR2 SASEGT come from the germline V gene. Trimming left V 3 bases short and J 3 bases short, with 15 bases between. The CDR3 sequence is 15 residues long. The CDR3 region is CASSERPEGFYEQYF. For the CDR3, the DNA is TGTGCCAGCAGTGAGCGCCCCGAAGGGTTCTACGAGCAGTACTTC.

The chain uses TRBV10-1 and TRBJ1-1; D not resolved. This CDR3 is built from 13 residues. V lost 8 bases to trimming and J lost 4 bases, with 14 bases between them. Germline assignment: CDR1 WNHNN and CDR2 SYGVQD (reference sequence). The CDR3, as DNA: TGCGCCAGCGCTGGGTTCTCCGGCACTGAAGCTTTCTTT. Translated: CASAGFSGTEAFF.

This sequence joins TRBV7-9 and TRBJ2-2, with TRBD1 identical over 11 bases. This CDR3 is 17 amino acids long. Germline assignment: CDR1 SEHNR and CDR2 FQNEAQ (reference sequence). After removal of 5 bases from V and 1 base from J, the junction contained 6 bases not matched to a gene. In DNA, the CDR3 is TGTGCCAGCAGCCCGCGGACAGGGGGCGTGAACACCGGGGAGCTGTTTTTT. This translates into CASSPRTGGVNTGELFF.

V usage is TRBV28 and J usage is TRBJ1-5, with D maybe TRBD1 (5 bases). CDR1 is MDHEN and CDR2 is SYDVKM in the germline V gene. The CDR3 has 13 residues. The V gene lost 7 bases and the J gene lost 5 bases, with 12 bases spanning the gap. CDR3 region: CASTWRGDQPQHF. CDR3 coding DNA: TGTGCCAGCACCTGGAGAGGGGATCAGCCCCAGCATTTT.

The V and J genes are TRBV2 and TRBJ2-7, with D maybe TRBD2 (6 bases). Germline-derived CDR1 and CDR2 are SNHLY and FYNNEI. This CDR3 has 15 residues. V lost 5 bases to trimming and J lost 0 bases, with 14 bases between them. The CDR3 spells CASSPLASSSYEQYF. The CDR3 DNA is TGTGCCAGCAGTCCCCTAGCGTCAAGCTCCTACGAGCAGTACTTC.

V gene TRBV10-2 combines with J gene TRBJ1-5; D is unclear. Deletions cut 8 bases from V and 4 bases from J, with 12 bases between. CDR1 WSHSY and CDR2 SAAADI come from the germline V gene. This CDR3 contains 13 residues. This CDR3 is CASAPRENQPQHF. In DNA form, the CDR3 reads TGCGCCAGCGCCCCCCGGGAAAATCAGCCCCAGCATTTT.

The chain combines TRBV5-1 with TRBJ1-1; 7 bases fit TRBD1. Germline CDR1 reads SGHRS; CDR2 reads YFSETQ. Trimming at V came to 3 bases and at J to 6 bases, leaving 8 bases not matched to a gene. This CDR3 region has 14 residues. CDR3 DNA: TGCGCCAGCAGCTCCACTACAGGGGTTTCTGAAGCTTTCTTT. Amino acids: CASSSTTGVSEAFF.